These 22 T cell receptor beta chains share one sample of origin, sequenced in a study of blood T cell repertoires in COVID-19 (TCRdb year 2020). The library was generated by the immunoSEQ multiplex PCR assay. TCRdb stores this immuneACCESS table with in-frame sequences only. Part of the clones is absent; in the studies checked, under half of the shortfall reflects unresolved V genes, and no reason is known for the rest. In all, the sample holds around 99,000 clones, and around 92% of those were seen once. The ten top clones hold under 5.5% of the sample. The specimen was peripheral blood. All receptors come from a man aged 35 to 55 with active or convalescent COVID-19.

V usage is TRBV19 and J usage is TRBJ2-7; 12 nucleotides line up with TRBD1. The CDR3 is 15 residues long. Trimming removed 5 bases from V and 6 bases from J; junction bases left unmatched: 8. The germline gives CDR1 LNHDA, CDR2 SQIVND (reference sequence). CDR3 DNA: TGTGCCAGTAGTTTCTCCGGGACAGGGGGCCGCGAGCAGTACTTC. Translated: CASSFSGTGGREQYF. The full variable domain, its missing parts supplied by reference TRBV19 and TRBJ2-7, is DGGITQSPKYLFRKEGQNVTLSCEQNLNHDAMYWYRQDPGQGLRLIYYSQIVNDFQKGDIAEGYSVSREKKESFPLTVTSAQKNPTAFYLCASSFSGTGGREQYFGPGTRLTVT.

The genes are TRBV14 and TRBJ2-6, with 11 nucleotides matching TRBD2. J gave up 0 bases and V 1 base, and 8 bases lay outside the gene matches. The CDR3 covers 20 residues. Germline-derived CDR1 and CDR2 are SGHDN and FVKESK. CDR3 in DNA: TGTGCCAGCAGCCAAGTGTTAGCGGGAGGGCCTCTCTCTGGGGCCAACGTCCTGACTTTC. It encodes CASSQVLAGGPLSGANVLTF.

Regarding this clone: The junction departs from germline at one end; a sequencing error may be responsible. The chain is built from TRBV30 and TRBJ2-7; TRBD2 is a possible D gene (6 bases). The CDR3 length is 12 residues. The germline V gene has CDR1 GTSNPN and CDR2 SVGIG (reference sequence). CDR3 residues: CAHGSIGGREHF. The CDR3 nucleotides are TGTGCTCACGGCAGCATTGGGGGGAGAGAGCACTTC.

This clone was seen a few times. The V gene is TRBV4-2, the J gene TRBJ1-1; TRBD1 is a possible D gene (5 bases). This CDR3 contains 15 residues. Germline CDR1 LGHNA, CDR2 YNFKEQ. Trimming shortened V by 1 base and J by 0 bases, and 9 bases separated the two germline ends. The CDR3: CASSQGGGMNTEAFF. As DNA, the CDR3 is TGTGCCAGCAGCCAAGGTGGGGGGATGAACACTGAAGCTTTCTTT.

This rearrangement joins TRBV11-2 to TRBJ2-3; no reliable D call. Germline-derived CDR1 and CDR2 are SGHAT and FQNNGV. Trimming cost V 1 base and J 6 bases, with 20 bases left between them. The length of the CDR3 is 17 residues. The CDR3: CASSLGVSPLRRDTQYF. The CDR3 region has the DNA TGTGCCAGCAGCTTAGGGGTTAGCCCACTCAGACGGGATACGCAGTATTTT.

The V gene is TRBV18, the J gene TRBJ1-2; 7 bases are shared with TRBD1. Looked up from germline, CDR1 is KGHSH and CDR2 is LQKENI. Losses at the gene ends were 3 bases for V and 4 bases for J; bases not matched to a gene: 2. The CDR3 length is 13 residues. The CDR3 loop reads CASSPNRGYGYTF. The CDR3 DNA sequence: TGTGCCAGCTCACCGAACAGGGGCTATGGCTACACCTTC.

The genes are TRBV7-8 and TRBJ1-5, with TRBD1 matching over 9 bases. CDR3 length: 16 residues. Trimming cost V 5 bases and J 8 bases; bases outside gene matches: 13. Germline V gene sequence: CDR1 SGHVS, CDR2 FQNEAQ. This CDR3 is CASSRDRVALFKPQHF. For the CDR3, the DNA is TGTGCCAGCAGCCGGGACAGGGTCGCCCTTTTTAAGCCCCAGCATTTT.

The chain couples TRBV7-2 to TRBJ2-2; no reliable D call. Germline-derived CDR1 and CDR2 are SGHTA and FQGNSA. V was clipped by 4 bases and J by 1 base, with 19 bases between them. The CDR3 loop spans 18 amino acids. The DNA for the CDR3 is TGTGCCAGCAGCTCCCGGGTCCTGCTTGCTTTGAACACCGGGGAGCTGTTTTTT. Its translation: CASSSRVLLALNTGELFF.

The rearrangement joins TRBV9 to TRBJ1-4, with D perhaps TRBD1 (5 bases). Trimming left V 4 bases short and J 5 bases short, with 18 bases between. Germline CDR1 SGDLS, CDR2 YYNGEE. The CDR3 contains 16 residues. The DNA of the CDR3 is TGTGCCAGCAGCCCCTCTTTGACAGAAGGCAATGAAAAACTGTTTTTT. This codes for CASSPSLTEGNEKLFF.

This clone was counted a few times. This chain links TRBV19 with TRBJ1-3; D unclear. The germline V gene has CDR1 LNHDA and CDR2 SQIVND (reference sequence). The CDR3 spans 15 residues. V dropped 7 bases and J dropped 0 bases, with 13 bases sitting between them. CDR3 residues: CASMRSGISGNTIYF. The CDR3 DNA reads as TGTGCCAGTATGAGGAGCGGAATCTCTGGAAACACCATATATTTT.

The chain has TRBV28 and TRBJ2-5; TRBD2 matches 9 bases. With 5 bases clipped from V and 3 bases from J, the junction kept 13 bases outside the gene matches. The length of the CDR3 is 17 residues. Per germline, CDR1 MDHEN and CDR2 SYDVKM. In DNA form, the CDR3 reads TGTGCCAGCAGTCCCGGGGTCGCGGGAGGGCCGGAAGAGACCCAGTACTTC. It yields the protein CASSPGVAGGPEETQYF.

The gene calls are TRBV2 and TRBJ1-6; 9 bases are a match to TRBD1. This CDR3 has 16 amino acids. Germline-derived CDR1 and CDR2 are SNHLY and FYNNEI. V lost 4 bases and J lost 9; bases outside the gene matches: 10. The chain's CDR3 is CASSVTPGQGGSPLHF. The CDR3 DNA is TGTGCCAGCAGTGTTACTCCGGGACAGGGAGGTTCACCCCTCCACTTT.

This clone is a singleton in its sample. The chain joins TRBV25-1 to TRBJ2-7, with a tentative D call TRBD1 (5 bases). The CDR3 length is 17 residues. Between the trimmed V and J ends, which lost 3 bases and 3 bases, there was a span of 21 bases. Per germline, CDR1 MGHDK and CDR2 SYGVNS. The DNA for the CDR3 is TGTGCCAGCAGTGACCAATTTGGGGCCCCAACATTCTACGAGCAGTACTTC. Translating gives CASSDQFGAPTFYEQYF.

The chain employs TRBV30 and TRBJ1-2, with TRBD1 matching 7 bases. The V gene end was trimmed by 0 bases and the J gene end by 1 base; junction bases not matched to a gene: 11. The germline V gene encodes CDR1 GTSNPN and CDR2 SVGIG (reference sequence). This CDR3 spans 17 amino acids. CDR3 nucleotides: TGTGCCTGGAGTGTACCAGGGGGATTTTCGCTTAACTATGGCTACACCTTC. Amino acid sequence: CAWSVPGGFSLNYGYTF.

The V call is TRBV3-1 (or the pseudogene TRBV3-2), the J call TRBJ1-1; D is perhaps TRBD1 (6 bases). V shed 4 bases and J shed 2 bases, with 11 bases lying between them. The CDR3 spans 14 residues. Germline values: CDR1 LGHDT, CDR2 YNNKEL (reference sequence). The CDR3 region has the DNA TGTGCCAGCAGCCGCCCGGGACATAACACTGAAGCTTTCTTT. This codes for CASSRPGHNTEAFF.

This clone was detected once. The genes are TRBV9 and TRBJ2-3; maybe TRBD1 (5 bases). The CDR3 runs 14 residues. Deletions cut 5 bases from V and 2 bases from J, with 12 bases between. CDR1 is SGDLS and CDR2 is YYNGEE in the germline V gene. CDR3 in amino acids: CASSYKGLTDTQYF. DNA of the CDR3: TGTGCCAGCAGTTACAAGGGGCTCACAGATACGCAGTATTTT.

This clone was seen a few times. The gene calls are TRBV12-3 or TRBV12-4 and TRBJ1-4; a possible D gene is TRBD1 (5 bases). With 2 bases removed from V and 7 bases from J, the gap between germline ends came to 8 bases. The CDR3 contains 13 residues. The CDR3 is CASSLPGSEKLFF. CDR3 sequence (DNA): TGTGCCAGCAGTTTACCAGGGTCTGAAAAACTGTTTTTT.

The chain recombines TRBV2 with TRBJ1-2; no definite D call. V lost 4 bases to trimming and J lost 7 bases, with 13 bases between them. This CDR3 contains 13 residues. Germline V gene data show CDR1 as SNHLY and CDR2 as FYNNEI. CDR3 in DNA: TGTGCCAGCAGTGCGGGCGCGGGCTTTGGCTACACCTTC. Protein product: CASSAGAGFGYTF.

The chain employs TRBV1 and TRBJ2-1; the table's D call, TRBD2, has no DNA check behind it. TRBV1 is given as a pseudogene. This CDR3 has 18 residues. The CDR3 region is CTSNLGHRRQRRGNEQFF. In nucleotides, the CDR3 is TGCACCAGCAACCTGGGTCATCGCAGGCAACGGCGGGGGAATGAGCAGTTCTTC.

The chain carries TRBV19 and TRBJ2-1; D gene uncertain. The CDR3 is made up of 14 amino acids. The V gene's germline CDR1 is LNHDA and CDR2 SQIVND (reference sequence). The V end was cut by 6 bases, the J end by 0 bases, with 9 bases between. CDR3 region: CASSYAPSYNEQFF. CDR3 coding DNA: TGTGCCAGTAGCTACGCGCCCTCCTACAATGAGCAGTTCTTC.

V is TRBV21-1 and J is TRBJ2-7; TRBD1 reflects the table's D call only, with no check against the DNA. TRBV21-1 is a pseudogene segment. This CDR3 spans 18 amino acids. The CDR3 reads CASSPQDSGPQRGYEQYF. The CDR3 bases are TGTGCCAGCAGCCCCCAGGACAGCGGACCACAGAGAGGGTACGAGCAGTACTTC.

The chain couples TRBV10-3 to TRBJ2-6; D unclear. CDR3 length: 15 amino acids. The V gene lost 6 bases and the J gene lost 1 base, with 10 bases spanning the gap. Germline loops: CDR1 ENHRY, CDR2 SYGVKD. For the CDR3, the DNA is TGTGCCATCAGCCGCGCCCTATCTGGGGCCAACGTCCTGACTTTC. Translating it yields CAISRALSGANVLTF.